Below, one TCR beta chain is given with its context. Its antigen is not identified. The libraries of TRB cDNA were constructed through 5' RACE using UMI labels. From its re-call of the 5' RACE reads, TCRdb lists each CDR3 protein once, without DNA. The table for this sample gives 100,000 to 150,000 distinct CDR3 sequences. The data derive from a study of CXCR3-negative and CXCR3-positive naive CD8 T cells. Study conclusions and caveats: Similarly elevated diversity marked both naive subsets, with memory CD8+ cells showing far lower diversity. Naive cells that were CXCR3-positive had more hydrophobic TRB CDR3s (compared with CXCR3-negative naive cells).

Naive CD8+ T cells were CD45RO-CCR7+CD27+CD95-. The CDR3 extends over 11 amino acids. Germline V gene lookup returns CDR1 SQVTM and CDR2 ANQGSEA. Sequencing used naive CXCR3- CD8+ T cells from blood. Subset noted: CD45RO-CCR7+CD27+CD95- naive CD8+ T cells lacking CXCR3 (TNR3-). The sequence derives from a human donor in good health. Some clones in this sample may be carry-over from other donors' samples. The V gene is TRBV29-1, the J gene TRBJ1-2; TCRdb returns TRBD1, unconfirmable since there is no DNA. CDR3: CSGAQDGGYTF. The full variable domain, rest sourced from reference TRBV29-1 and TRBJ1-2, is SAVISQKPSRDICQRGTSLTIQCQVDSQVTMMFWYRQQPGQSLTLIATANQGSEATYESGFVIDKFPISRPNLTFSTLTVSNMSPEDSSIYLCSGAQDGGYTFGSGTRLTVV.